Shown below are 6 T cell receptor beta chains from a single sample sequenced in a study of a mutant IDH1 vaccine in newly diagnosed glioma. Indicated time point: week 23, last vaccination. Doses comprised 300 ug of mutant IDH1 20-mer peptide each, plus topical imiquimod. Clones were sequenced by immunoSEQ multiplex PCR, and TCRdb holds only the in-frame ones, with some missing. The sample lists 50,000 to 70,000 clones, about 81% occurring once. Which antigens these TCRs recognize remains unknown. The input for sequencing was PBMCs, taken from a glioma patient whose treatment included an IDH1 peptide vaccine. These receptors all stem from a middle-aged woman with glioma. Some clones in this sample may be carry-over from other donors' samples.

The CDR3 here is CASSVSTRTDTQYF. The CDR3 bases are TGTGCCAGCAGCGTATCCACTCGCACAGATACGCAGTATTTT. The genes are TRBV9 and TRBJ2-3; D uncertain. The CDR3 has 14 amino acids. V gave up 1 base and J gave up 1 base, with 7 bases separating them. Germline-derived CDR1 and CDR2 are SGDLS and YYNGEE.

This chain joins TRBV10-3 and TRBJ2-2; the D is unclear. CDR1 is ENHRY, CDR2 SYGVKD, per germline. The V gene lost 5 bases and the J gene lost 3 bases, with 13 bases spanning the gap. The CDR3 sequence is 15 residues long. In DNA, the CDR3 is TGTGCCATCAGTCCCGAGGACCGGGACACCGGGGAGCTGTTTTTT. This codes for CAISPEDRDTGELFF.

The chain employs TRBV25-1 and TRBJ2-7; D remains unclear. Germline V gene sequence: CDR1 MGHDK, CDR2 SYGVNS. The CDR3 is 11 residues long. The V end lost 5 bases, the J end lost 10 bases, and 12 bases lay between the germline ends. The CDR3 region is CASSPLVEQYF. Written as DNA, the CDR3 is TGTGCCAGCAGTCCACTCGTAGAACAGTACTTC.

The V gene is TRBV10-1, the J gene TRBJ2-3; D not certain. CDR3 length equals 14 residues. Germline CDR1 WNHNN, CDR2 SYGVQD (reference sequence). Trimming removed 5 bases at V and 2 bases at J, with 11 bases between. The DNA for the CDR3 is TGCGCCAGCAGTCCGGACGCTCTCACAGATACGCAGTATTTT. Amino acid sequence: CASSPDALTDTQYF.

This clone was seen a few times. The chain uses TRBV6-5 and TRBJ1-1; no firm D call. This CDR3 has 13 amino acids. The germline V gene encodes CDR1 MNHEY and CDR2 SVGAGI. The V end was cut by 7 bases, the J end by 0 bases, with 9 bases between. This CDR3 is CASKRSMNTEAFF. For the CDR3, the DNA is TGTGCCAGCAAAAGATCCATGAACACTGAAGCTTTCTTT.

This clone appeared a few times. This rearrangement joins TRBV2 to TRBJ1-1; D unclear. CDR1 and CDR2 from the germline V gene are SNHLY and FYNNEI. CDR3 size: 11 residues. V was shortened by 10 bases and J by 5 bases, with 11 bases between the two germline ends. DNA of the CDR3: TGTGCCACAGAGGAGGGTACTGAAGCTTTCTTT. Translating it yields CATEEGTEAFF.